This TCR beta chain was retrieved from a study of sequential checkpoint blockade in melanoma. Whole-study context: Matched biopsies came pretreatment and at week 13 for twenty-two patients.

Indicated treatment: randomized to nivolumab then ipilimumab (arm A) or the reverse (arm B). V shed 6 bases, J shed 2 bases, and the junction held 7 bases outside the gene matches. The CDR3 loop spans 15 amino acids. Study results and limitations: Mutational load did not correlate with tumor T-cell fraction or clonality. For nivolumab-first patients, baseline tumor clonality was associated with response.

Sequenced by immunoSEQ multiplex PCR; TCRdb stores in-frame clones only, minus some. This sample has over 2,500 clones; 19% occur once, and the top ten carry more than 7.5%. In regard to this clone: The antigen is not known.

The sequences come from tumor tissue (inferred from file names), collected from a patient given nivolumab and ipilimumab in sequence. V gene TRBV23-1 combines with J gene TRBJ2-1; 7 bases line up with TRBD2. TRBV23-1 is treated as an ORF (open reading frame) with a function not yet certain. This receptor was identified in a human donor with melanoma. The CDR3 is CASSQDTSAYNEQFF. The CDR3 nucleotides are TGCGCCAGCAGCCAAGATACTAGCGCCTACAATGAGCAGTTCTTC.